One sample yielded the 4 T cell receptor beta chains listed below, sequenced in a study of patients and donors after allogeneic stem cell transplantation. TCRdb reanalysed the RT-PCR reads using MiXCR and keeps one entry per CDR3 protein. In the table there are approximately 220,000 distinct CDR3 sequences, around two fifths of which are singletons. The sample taken for sequencing was blood, either unsorted or a sorted T cell fraction (not recorded which). The origin of the receptors is a human donor who was either an allogeneic HSCT recipient or a stem cell or donor lymphocyte infusion donor (not recorded which). It is not recorded whose cells these are; they may come from a transplant donor.

The V and J genes are TRBV7-9 and TRBJ1-2; D gene uncertain. The germline V gene encodes CDR1 SEHNR and CDR2 FQNEAQ (reference sequence). The CDR3 sequence is 13 residues long. Deletions cut 5 bases from V and 6 bases from J, with 13 bases between. DNA for the CDR3: TGTGCCAGCAGCGAGAGGGATTTTGATGGCTACACCTTC. Translating gives CASSERDFDGYTF.

The chain employs TRBV10-3 and TRBJ2-7, with D hard to call. CDR1 is ENHRY, CDR2 SYGVKD, per germline. V was pared by 5 bases and J by 5 bases, with 22 bases between. The CDR3 totals 16 residues. The CDR3 DNA is TGTGCCATCAGTTTCTATCCCGATCAGGAAGGAAACGAGCAGTACTTC. Amino acids: CAISFYPDQEGNEQYF.

A few counts support this clonotype. CDR3 residues: CASSFLQGGQPQHF. CDR3 DNA sequence: TGCGCCAGCAGCTTCCTACAGGGGGGTCAGCCCCAGCATTTT. The genes are TRBV5-1 and TRBJ1-5; TRBD1 matches 8 bases. The germline V gene encodes CDR1 SGHRS and CDR2 YFSETQ. The CDR3 totals 14 residues. The junction had 4 bases not matched to a gene; V was cut back by 2 bases and J by 6 bases.

The genes are TRBV6-6 and TRBJ1-2; possibly TRBD1 for D (5 bases). The CDR3 covers 15 residues. The V end lost 5 bases, the J end lost 4 bases, and 17 bases lay between the germline ends. Germline CDR1 MNHNY, CDR2 SVGAGI (reference sequence). The CDR3 DNA reads as TGTGCCAGCAGTCCGCTCAGGAGGGGACCCTATGGCTACACCTTC. Translating gives CASSPLRRGPYGYTF.